The 9 T cell receptor beta chains presented below share a single source sample, sequenced in a study of shared clonotypes between healthy human individuals. Libraries were prepared by immunoSEQ multiplex PCR; TCRdb keeps only in-frame clonotypes and omits some of them. This table has about 1,800,000 clones, 85% to 95% appearing once. Naive CD8 cells comprised CD45RO-negative, CCR7-positively selected cells, excluding terminally differentiated effector memory CD45RA+ cells. The sample consisted of naive CD8+ T cells sorted from blood. Receptors originate from a man between 18 and 29 years old in good health.

A single count supports this clone. This chain uses TRBV2 with TRBJ2-7; 7 bases line up with TRBD1. CDR1 and CDR2 from the germline V gene are SNHLY and FYNNEI. After removal of 8 bases from V and 2 bases from J, the junction contained 9 bases not matched to a gene. The CDR3 extends over 14 amino acids. CDR3 bases: TGTGCCAGCTGGACTGACCAGGGGGCCTACGAGCAGTACTTC. It translates to CASWTDQGAYEQYF.

This chain joins TRBV7-8 and TRBJ2-7, with a possible D match to TRBD2 (5 bases). There are 15 residues in the CDR3. Trimming pared 4 bases from V and 3 bases from J, leaving 16 bases between. CDR1 is SGHVS, CDR2 FQNEAQ, per germline. As DNA, the CDR3 is TGTGCCAGCAGCTATATTACCGGGAACAACTACGAGCAGTACTTC. Translation gives CASSYITGNNYEQYF. The variable domain in full, completed from reference TRBV7-8 and TRBJ2-7, reads GAGVSQSPRYKVAKRGQDVALRCDPISGHVSLFWYQQALGQGPEFLTYFQNEAQLDKSGLPSDRFFAERPEGSVSTLKIQRTQQEDSAVYLCASSYITGNNYEQYFGPGTRLTVT.

The genes are TRBV5-4 and TRBJ2-5; D is perhaps TRBD2 (5 bases). This CDR3 has 15 amino acids. Trimming took off 3 bases at V and 4 bases at J, with 16 bases between the two ends. Germline assignment: CDR1 SGHNT and CDR2 YYREEE (reference sequence). The CDR3 sequence is CASSSPPSTPETQYF. The CDR3 DNA reads TGTGCCAGCAGCTCGCCACCTAGCACCCCAGAGACCCAGTACTTC. Supplemented by reference TRBV5-4 and TRBJ2-5, the full variable domain reads ETGVTQSPTHLIKTRGQQVTLRCSSQSGHNTVSWYQQALGQGPQFIFQYYREEENGRGNFPPRFSGLQFPNYSSELNVNALELDDSALYLCASSSPPSTPETQYFGPGTRLLVL.

The CDR3 coding sequence is TGTGCCTGGAGACTTACTAGCGGGGGGACCTACGAGCAGTACTTC. This gives the protein CAWRLTSGGTYEQYF. The V and J genes are TRBV30 and TRBJ2-7, with 12 bases lining up with TRBD2. The V gene's germline CDR1 is GTSNPN and CDR2 SVGIG (reference sequence). After removal of 3 bases from V and 2 bases from J, the junction contained 5 bases not matched to a gene. The CDR3 contains 15 residues. Full variable domain (remainder filled in from reference TRBV30 and TRBJ2-7): SQTIHQWPATLVQPVGSPLSLECTVEGTSNPNLYWYRQAAGRGLQLLFYSVGIGQISSEVPQNLSASRPQDRQFILSSKKLLLSDSGFYLCAWRLTSGGTYEQYFGPGTRLTVT.

The chain has TRBV30 and TRBJ1-2; D remains ambiguous. The CDR3 totals 11 residues. Germline V lookup: CDR1 GTSNPN, CDR2 SVGIG (reference sequence). Trimming stripped 3 bases from V and 4 bases from J, with 6 bases between. The CDR3 here is CAWSLVYGYTF. CDR3 nucleotides: TGTGCCTGGAGCCTCGTCTATGGCTACACCTTC.

This clone has a single count. V gene TRBV29-1 combines with J gene TRBJ2-2; TRBD2 agrees at 7 bases. From germline, CDR1 is SQVTM and CDR2 ANQGSEA. Trimming took 6 bases from V and 6 from J; bases not matched to a gene: 10. The CDR3 contains 14 residues. The chain's CDR3 is CSVSLRGSPGELFF. In DNA form, the CDR3 reads TGCAGCGTATCCCTCCGCGGGAGTCCCGGGGAGCTGTTTTTT.

This rearrangement joins TRBV7-9 to TRBJ2-1; D perhaps matches TRBD2 (6 bases). V was shortened by 5 bases and J by 8 bases, with 10 bases between the two germline ends. The germline CDR1 and CDR2 sequences are SEHNR and FQNEAQ (reference sequence). CDR3 size: 12 residues. The CDR3 is CASSRSSDEQFF. Here the CDR3 DNA reads TGTGCCAGCAGCCGGTCTAGCGATGAGCAGTTCTTC.

Worth noting for this clone: This CDR3 is also generated by other DNA sequences in the sample. This chain's CDR3 is CAWSVGSGSNQPQHF. The CDR3 DNA reads TGTGCCTGGAGTGTAGGAAGCGGAAGCAATCAGCCCCAGCATTTT. J is TRBJ1-5 and V is TRBV30; D ambiguous. V gave up 0 bases and J gave up 1 base, with 10 bases separating them. Germline V gene sequence: CDR1 GTSNPN, CDR2 SVGIG (reference sequence). The length of the CDR3 is 15 residues.

Concerning this clone itself: The same CDR3 arises from other DNA sequences in this sample as well. The CDR3 region is CATSRTGGNQPQHF. The CDR3 DNA reads as TGTGCCACCAGCAGAACAGGGGGCAATCAGCCCCAGCATTTT. The chain employs TRBV15 and TRBJ1-5; 7 positions match TRBD1. Germline trimming cut 2 bases from V and 2 bases from J; bases unmatched to any gene: 0. Germline CDR1 is LNHNV and CDR2 is YYDKDF (reference sequence). There are 14 residues in the CDR3.